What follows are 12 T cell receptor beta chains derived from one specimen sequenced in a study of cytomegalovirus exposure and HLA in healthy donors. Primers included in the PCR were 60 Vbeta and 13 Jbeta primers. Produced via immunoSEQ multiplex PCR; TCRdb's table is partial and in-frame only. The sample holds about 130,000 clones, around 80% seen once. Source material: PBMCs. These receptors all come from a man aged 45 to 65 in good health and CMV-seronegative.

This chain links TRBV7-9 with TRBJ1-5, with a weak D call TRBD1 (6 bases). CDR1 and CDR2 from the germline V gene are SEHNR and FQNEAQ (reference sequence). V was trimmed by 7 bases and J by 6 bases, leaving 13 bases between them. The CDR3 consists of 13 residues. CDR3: CASTQGEGQPQHF. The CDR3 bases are TGTGCCAGCACACAGGGTGAGGGTCAGCCCCAGCATTTT.

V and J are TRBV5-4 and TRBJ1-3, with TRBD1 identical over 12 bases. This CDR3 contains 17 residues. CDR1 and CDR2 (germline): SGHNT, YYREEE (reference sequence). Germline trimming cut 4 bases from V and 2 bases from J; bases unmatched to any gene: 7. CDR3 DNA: TGTGCCAGCAGCGGGACAGGGGGCTCTTTTCCTGGAAACACCATATATTTT. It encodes CASSGTGGSFPGNTIYF.

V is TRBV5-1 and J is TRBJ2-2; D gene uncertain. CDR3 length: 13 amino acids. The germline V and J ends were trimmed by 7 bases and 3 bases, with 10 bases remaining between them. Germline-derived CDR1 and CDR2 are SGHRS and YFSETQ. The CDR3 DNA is TGCGCCAGCCGCGACTTCGACACCGGGGAGCTGTTTTTT. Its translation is CASRDFDTGELFF.

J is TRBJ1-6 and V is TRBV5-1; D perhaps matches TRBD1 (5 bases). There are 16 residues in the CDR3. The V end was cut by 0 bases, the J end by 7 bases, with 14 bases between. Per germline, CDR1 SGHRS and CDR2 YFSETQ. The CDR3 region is CASSLGTGERNSPLHF. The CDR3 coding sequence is TGCGCCAGCAGCTTGGGAACAGGAGAACGCAATTCACCCCTCCACTTT.

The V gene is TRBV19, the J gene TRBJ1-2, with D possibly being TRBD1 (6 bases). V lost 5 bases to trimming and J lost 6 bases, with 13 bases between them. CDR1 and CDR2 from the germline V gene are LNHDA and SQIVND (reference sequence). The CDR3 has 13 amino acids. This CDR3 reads CASSLKTGHGYTF. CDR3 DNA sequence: TGTGCCAGTAGTCTAAAGACAGGCCATGGCTACACCTTC.

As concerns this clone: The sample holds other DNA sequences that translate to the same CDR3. Here the CDR3 reads CASSLGQGDTEAFF. CDR3 bases: TGTGCCAGCAGCTTAGGCCAGGGGGACACTGAAGCTTTCTTT. The chain links TRBV7-9 to TRBJ1-1, with 7 positions matching TRBD1. J was trimmed by 3 bases and V by 1 base; bases with no gene match: 2. This CDR3 region has 14 residues. From germline, CDR1 is SEHNR and CDR2 FQNEAQ (reference sequence).

The CDR3 sequence is CASSLAGGRGDTQYF. The CDR3 nucleotides are TGTGCCAGCAGCTTAGCCGGGGGGCGGGGAGATACGCAGTATTTT. The chain carries TRBV7-2 and TRBJ2-3; D possibly corresponds to TRBD2 (7 bases). V was trimmed by 0 bases and J by 5 bases, leaving 12 bases between them. The CDR3 consists of 15 residues. In germline, CDR1 is SGHTA, CDR2 FQGNSA.

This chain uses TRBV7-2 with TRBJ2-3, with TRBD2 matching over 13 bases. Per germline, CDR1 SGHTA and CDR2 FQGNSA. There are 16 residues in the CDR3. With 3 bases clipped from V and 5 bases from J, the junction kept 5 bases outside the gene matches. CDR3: CASSFTSGGAKDTQYF. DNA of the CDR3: TGTGCCAGCAGCTTTACTAGCGGGGGGGCGAAAGATACGCAGTATTTT.

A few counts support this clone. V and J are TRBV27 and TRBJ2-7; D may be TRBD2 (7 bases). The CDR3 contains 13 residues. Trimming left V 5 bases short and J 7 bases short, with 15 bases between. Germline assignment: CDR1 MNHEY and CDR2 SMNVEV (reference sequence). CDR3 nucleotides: TGTGCCAGCAGTGGACCCGGGGGGCGAGAGCAGTACTTC. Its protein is CASSGPGGREQYF.

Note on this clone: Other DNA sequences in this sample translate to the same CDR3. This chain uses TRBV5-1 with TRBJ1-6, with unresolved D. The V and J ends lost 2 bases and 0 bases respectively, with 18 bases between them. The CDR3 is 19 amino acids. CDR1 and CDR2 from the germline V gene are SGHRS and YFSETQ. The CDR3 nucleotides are TGCGCCAGCAGCTTACGGAGGCTTGAGGAGAGCTCCTATAATTCACCCCTCCACTTT. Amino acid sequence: CASSLRRLEESSYNSPLHF.

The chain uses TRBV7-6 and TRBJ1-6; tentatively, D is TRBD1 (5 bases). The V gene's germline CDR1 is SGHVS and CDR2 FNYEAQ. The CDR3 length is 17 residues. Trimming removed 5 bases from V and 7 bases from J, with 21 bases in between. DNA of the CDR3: TGTGCCAGCAGCCCCGGCAGGGCCAGAGATCGGAATTCACCCCTCCACTTT. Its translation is CASSPGRARDRNSPLHF.

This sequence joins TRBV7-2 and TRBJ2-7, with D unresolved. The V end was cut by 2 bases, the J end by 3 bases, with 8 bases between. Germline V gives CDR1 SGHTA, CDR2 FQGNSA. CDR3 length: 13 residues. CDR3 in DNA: TGTGCCAGCAGCTTAAACAATGGCTACGAGCAGTACTTC. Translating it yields CASSLNNGYEQYF.